The 16 T cell receptor beta chains listed next were all sequenced from one sample in a study of T cells in Graves' hyperthyroidism and ophthalmopathy. The CDR3 regions of TCR beta were amplified from RNA transcripts. The primer set for the first-round RT-PCR of the TCR CDR3 was HTBI. TCRdb re-analysed the multiplex PCR reads in MiXCR, keeping a single row per CDR3 protein. The data hold around 530,000 distinct CDR3 sequences, with approximately 17% observed a single time. Sequencing was performed on blood. The receptor source for this set is a woman under 30 with Graves' ophthalmopathy.

This clonotype has only a few counts. The chain uses TRBV11-2 and TRBJ1-5, with D unclear. This CDR3 is built from 14 residues. Trimming cost V 3 bases and J 6 bases, with 12 bases left between them. Germline V gene lookup returns CDR1 SGHAT and CDR2 FQNNGV. The CDR3 sequence is CASSLAPVGQPQHF. The CDR3 region has the DNA TGTGCCAGCAGCTTGGCCCCTGTCGGTCAGCCCCAGCATTTT.

This clonotype has ten or more counts. The chain employs TRBV28 and TRBJ2-1; 11 bases are a match to TRBD2. Germline V gene data show CDR1 as MDHEN and CDR2 as SYDVKM. This CDR3 region has 17 residues. Trimming removed 5 bases from V and 3 bases from J; junction bases left unmatched: 9. This chain's CDR3 is CASSPPLAGDGYNEQFF. CDR3 nucleotides: TGTGCCAGCAGTCCCCCACTAGCGGGAGACGGCTACAATGAGCAGTTCTTC.

This clonotype was observed at least ten times. V and J are TRBV6-2 or TRBV6-3 and TRBJ2-1; perhaps TRBD2 as D (6 bases). Germline assignment: CDR1 MNHEY and CDR2 SVGEGT. The CDR3 has 15 amino acids. V was cut by 2 bases and J by 7 bases, with 15 bases left in between. The CDR3 sequence: CASSYESSAANEQFF. CDR3 in DNA: TGTGCCAGCAGTTACGAATCTAGCGCGGCAAATGAGCAGTTCTTC.

The gene calls are TRBV7-9 and TRBJ1-6; D not certain. Germline V lookup: CDR1 SEHNR, CDR2 FQNEAQ (reference sequence). Trimming shortened V by 5 bases and J by 0 bases, and 11 bases separated the two germline ends. CDR3 size: 16 residues. DNA of the CDR3: TGTGCCAGCAGCCCCGTTGAGGGCTCCTATAATTCACCCCTCCACTTT. Translating gives CASSPVEGSYNSPLHF.

The sample holds many counts of this clonotype. The chain couples TRBV6-1 to TRBJ1-4; 8 bases are a match to TRBD1. V was clipped by 6 bases and J by 3 bases; unmatched bases: 6. Germline V CDR1 and CDR2: MNHNS, SASEGT. The CDR3 has 15 amino acids. DNA for the CDR3: TGTGCCAGCAGAGCAGGGGGCAGAGCTAATGAAAAACTGTTTTTT. This gives the protein CASRAGGRANEKLFF.

The V and J genes are TRBV27 and TRBJ1-6, with 9 bases lining up with TRBD1. Germline CDR1 is MNHEY and CDR2 is SMNVEV (reference sequence). This CDR3 contains 15 residues. J lost 7 bases, V lost 6 bases, and 7 bases had no gene match. Here the CDR3 DNA reads TGTGCCAGCAGCCCCTTAGGGACAGGGAATTCACCCCTCCACTTT. Amino acid sequence: CASSPLGTGNSPLHF.

This clonotype was recorded at least ten times. The V gene is TRBV3-1, the J gene TRBJ2-7; 12 positions agree with TRBD2. The CDR3 has 16 amino acids. Germline lookup yields CDR1 LGHDT and CDR2 YNNKEL (reference sequence). V was clipped by 4 bases and J by 2 bases; unmatched bases: 6. DNA for the CDR3: TGTGCCAGCAGCCCGGCTGCTAGCGGGGGGGCCTACGAGCAGTACTTC. Translating it yields CASSPAASGGAYEQYF.

The V call is TRBV20-1, the J call TRBJ2-7; D unclear. Trimming took off 6 bases at V and 0 bases at J, with 12 bases between the two ends. This CDR3 comprises 13 residues. The germline gives CDR1 DFQATT, CDR2 SNEGSKA (reference sequence). The CDR3 DNA sequence: TGCAGTGCCCTCCCCCCCAGCTCCTACGAGCAGTACTTC. The encoded protein is CSALPPSSYEQYF.

The J gene is TRBJ1-1, the V gene TRBV5-1; D might be TRBD1 (5 bases). The CDR3 consists of 16 residues. Per the germline V gene, CDR1 is SGHRS and CDR2 is YFSETQ. V dropped 4 bases and J dropped 0 bases, with 16 bases sitting between them. The CDR3 is CASSMGRGGLNTEAFF. The CDR3 nucleotides read TGCGCCAGCAGCATGGGACGGGGGGGTTTGAACACTGAAGCTTTCTTT. Full variable domain (remainder filled in from reference TRBV5-1 and TRBJ1-1): KAGVTQTPRYLIKTRGQQVTLSCSPISGHRSVSWYQQTPGQGLQFLFEYFSETQRNKGNFPGRFSGRQFSNSRSEMNVSTLELGDSALYLCASSMGRGGLNTEAFFGQGTRLTVV.

This clonotype came up many times. The chain uses TRBV12-3 or TRBV12-4 and TRBJ2-1; no clear D. The CDR3 length is 15 residues. V gave up 1 base and J gave up 9 bases, with 16 bases separating them. Here the CDR3 DNA reads TGTGCCAGCAGTTTAGGGCACCTAGATTTAGGTGAGCAGTTCTTC. Encoded protein: CASSLGHLDLGEQFF.

This clonotype was counted ten times or more. The rearrangement links TRBV3-1 to TRBJ1-2, with a tentative D call TRBD1 (6 bases). This CDR3 spans 15 amino acids. CDR1 is LGHDT and CDR2 is YNNKEL in the germline V gene (reference sequence). V gave up 4 bases and J gave up 1 base, with 13 bases separating them. This CDR3 reads CASSLRTAINYGYTF. CDR3 coding DNA: TGTGCCAGCAGCCTTCGGACAGCGATTAACTATGGCTACACCTTC.

This clonotype was counted many times. The chain couples TRBV6-1 to TRBJ2-7, with D tentatively TRBD1 (6 bases). CDR1 MNHNS and CDR2 SASEGT come from the germline V gene. The CDR3 loop spans 17 amino acids. Between the trimmed V and J ends, which lost 1 base and 4 bases, there was a span of 20 bases. The CDR3 DNA reads TGTGCCAGCAGTGAAGGTGGGTGGCCAGGGGAGAATTACGAGCAGTACTTC. Protein product: CASSEGGWPGENYEQYF.

The chain is built from TRBV5-6 and TRBJ2-7; the D gene is possibly TRBD1 (6 bases). The CDR3 runs to 14 residues. Germline assignment: CDR1 SGHDT and CDR2 YYEEEE. V lost 4 bases to trimming and J lost 4 bases, with 15 bases between them. The CDR3 DNA reads as TGTGCCAGCAGCGCAGCCTCCAGGGGTTACGAGCAGTACTTC. This encodes CASSAASRGYEQYF.

About this clonotype itself: A much larger clone is a single base away; this may be a read error. The CDR3 here is CAWSLVPLAGVDYEQYF. For the CDR3, the DNA is TGTGCCTGGAGTTTGGTACCACTAGCGGGAGTGGACTACGAGCAGTACTTC. The V gene is TRBV30, the J gene TRBJ2-7; 11 positions match TRBD2. In germline, CDR1 is GTSNPN, CDR2 SVGIG (reference sequence). Unmatched junction bases numbered 12, after V lost 2 bases and J lost 3 bases. This CDR3 region has 17 residues.

This clonotype appeared many times. Germline and junction disagree at one end, which may indicate a read error. The rearrangement uses TRBV18 and TRBJ2-1, with a tentative D call TRBD2 (5 bases). In germline, CDR1 is KGHSH, CDR2 LQKENI. The CDR3 extends over 15 amino acids. The chain's CDR3 is CASSPQGSSYNGQFF. As DNA, the CDR3 is TGTGCCAGCTCACCCCAAGGGAGCTCCTACAATGGGCAGTTCTTC. Looking up the rest from reference TRBV18 and TRBJ2-1 gives the full variable domain: NAGVMQNPRHLVRRRGQEARLRCSPMKGHSHVYWYRQLPEEGLKFMVYLQKENIIDESGMPKERFSAEFPKEGPSILRIQQVVRGDSAAYFCASSPQGSSYNGQFFGPGTRLTVL.

The genes are TRBV4-2 and TRBJ2-5; D gene unclear. Trimming shortened V by 1 base and J by 13 bases, and 16 bases separated the two germline ends. From germline, CDR1 is LGHNA and CDR2 YNFKEQ. CDR3 length: 13 amino acids. The DNA of the CDR3 is TGTGCCAGCAGCCAAGGATCGGGCGAGAAGTGGTACTTC. Translated, it gives CASSQGSGEKWYF.